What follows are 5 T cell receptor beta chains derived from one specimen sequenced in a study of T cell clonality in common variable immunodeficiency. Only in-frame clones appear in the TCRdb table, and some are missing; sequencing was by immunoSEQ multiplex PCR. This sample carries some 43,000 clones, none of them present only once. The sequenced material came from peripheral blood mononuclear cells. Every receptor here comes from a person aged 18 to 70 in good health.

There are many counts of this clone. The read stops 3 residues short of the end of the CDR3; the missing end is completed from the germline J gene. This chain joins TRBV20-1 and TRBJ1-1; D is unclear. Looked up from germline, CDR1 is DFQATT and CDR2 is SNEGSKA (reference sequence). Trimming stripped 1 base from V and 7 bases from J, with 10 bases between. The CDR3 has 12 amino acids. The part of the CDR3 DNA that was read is TGCAGTGCTAGAGGGCAGTCCTTTGAA. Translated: CSARGQSFE. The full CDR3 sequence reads CSARGQSFEAFF.

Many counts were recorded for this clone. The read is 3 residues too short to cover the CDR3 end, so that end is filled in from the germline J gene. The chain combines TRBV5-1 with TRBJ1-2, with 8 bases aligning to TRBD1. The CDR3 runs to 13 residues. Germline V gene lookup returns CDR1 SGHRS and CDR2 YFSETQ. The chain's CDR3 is CASSGQGVEGYTF. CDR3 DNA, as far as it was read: TGCGCCAGCAGCGGACAGGGTGTGGAGGGC.

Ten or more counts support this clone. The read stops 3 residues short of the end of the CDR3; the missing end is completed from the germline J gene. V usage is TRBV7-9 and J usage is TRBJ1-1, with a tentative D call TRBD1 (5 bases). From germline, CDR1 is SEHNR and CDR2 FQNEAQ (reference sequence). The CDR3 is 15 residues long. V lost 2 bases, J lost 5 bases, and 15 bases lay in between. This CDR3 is CASSLLATQGTEAFF. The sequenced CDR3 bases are TGTGCCAGCAGCTTATTGGCCACCCAGGGTACTGAA.

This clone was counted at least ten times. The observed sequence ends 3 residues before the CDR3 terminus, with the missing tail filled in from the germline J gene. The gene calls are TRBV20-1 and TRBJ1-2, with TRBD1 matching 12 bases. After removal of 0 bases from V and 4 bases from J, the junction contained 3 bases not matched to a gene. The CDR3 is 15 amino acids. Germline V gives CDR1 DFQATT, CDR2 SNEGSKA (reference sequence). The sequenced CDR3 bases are TGCAGTGCTAGAGAGGGACAGGGGGCAAGCTATGGC. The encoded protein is CSAREGQGASYG. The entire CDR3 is CSAREGQGASYGYTF.

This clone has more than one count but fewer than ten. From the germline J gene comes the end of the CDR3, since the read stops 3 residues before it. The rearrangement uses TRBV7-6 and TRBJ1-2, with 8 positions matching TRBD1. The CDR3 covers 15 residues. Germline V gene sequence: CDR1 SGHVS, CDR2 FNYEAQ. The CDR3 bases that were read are TGTGCCAGCAGCTATGGACAGGGAGTCATCAATGAC. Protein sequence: CASSYGQGVIND. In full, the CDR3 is CASSYGQGVINDYTF.